The next 10 T cell receptor beta chains were all read from a single sample in a study of blood T cell repertoires in COVID-19. The assay was immunoSEQ multiplex PCR, and TCRdb's table has in-frame clones only and misses some. The sample lists 300,000 to 450,000 clones; around 87% were seen once. Sequencing was performed on peripheral blood. Receptors originate from a woman aged 60-75 years with COVID-19, enrolled during active disease.

This clone has more than one count but fewer than ten. The chain has TRBV6-1 and TRBJ1-1; 7 positions match TRBD1. The CDR3 covers 17 residues. The germline V gene encodes CDR1 MNHNS and CDR2 SASEGT. Germline trimming cut 1 base from V and 1 base from J; bases unmatched to any gene: 9. CDR3 loop: CASSEGRAWTGNTEAFF. CDR3 nucleotides: TGTGCCAGCAGTGAAGGGCGAGCGTGGACAGGGAACACTGAAGCTTTCTTT.

The chain is built from TRBV6-1 and TRBJ1-2; TRBD1 aligns across 10 bases. Losses at the gene ends were 2 bases for V and 7 bases for J; bases not matched to a gene: 7. CDR3 length equals 15 residues. Germline V lookup: CDR1 MNHNS, CDR2 SASEGT. The CDR3 DNA reads TGTGCCAGCAGTGAAACCCTGACAGGGGGCGGTGGCTACACCTTC. Protein sequence: CASSETLTGGGGYTF.

This rearrangement joins TRBV12-1 to TRBJ1-5; the table's D call, TRBD1, was not checked against the DNA. TRBV12-1 has pseudogene status. This CDR3 comprises 17 residues. CDR3 residues: CASSLPSTGYSNQPQHF. The DNA for the CDR3 is TGTGCCAGCAGCTTACCCTCGACAGGATATAGCAATCAGCCCCAGCATTTT.

The rearrangement links TRBV6-5 to TRBJ2-4; maybe TRBD1 (6 bases). V was cut by 5 bases and J by 7 bases, with 18 bases left in between. This CDR3 region has 15 residues. Germline CDR1 MNHEY, CDR2 SVGAGI. DNA of the CDR3: TGTGCCAGCAGTCCTCCAGAGACAGGCTGGAACATTCAGTACTTC. Residues: CASSPPETGWNIQYF.

This sequence joins TRBV7-8 and TRBJ2-5; the match to TRBD2 covers 10 bases. The CDR3 runs to 15 residues. The V segment lost 3 bases and the J segment 4 bases; nucleotides outside the gene matches: 5. The germline gives CDR1 SGHVS, CDR2 FQNEAQ. The CDR3 DNA reads TGTGCCAGCAGCTTCCAAGCGGGGGGGATAGAGACCCAGTACTTC. Its translation is CASSFQAGGIETQYF.

The chain joins TRBV28 to TRBJ1-6; 9 bases align to TRBD1. Germline V gene sequence: CDR1 MDHEN, CDR2 SYDVKM. Trimming took 4 bases from V and 10 from J; bases not matched to a gene: 8. This CDR3 region has 15 residues. CDR3 bases: TGTGCCAGCAGTTCTCCGGGACAGGGTCAATCACCCCTCCACTTT. It codes for CASSSPGQGQSPLHF.

The rearrangement uses TRBV6-5 and TRBJ1-1, with D possibly being TRBD1 (5 bases). Per germline, CDR1 MNHEY and CDR2 SVGAGI. This CDR3 is built from 13 residues. V lost 5 bases and J lost 0, with 7 bases in between. The CDR3 loop reads CASSKTVNTEAFF. For the CDR3, the DNA is TGTGCCAGCAGTAAGACAGTGAACACTGAAGCTTTCTTT.

CDR3 protein: CASSYRVTTNTEAFF. Written as DNA, the CDR3 is TGTGCCAGCAGCTACAGGGTAACGACGAACACTGAAGCTTTCTTT. The chain has TRBV5-6 and TRBJ1-1; tentative D call: TRBD1 (6 bases). This CDR3 is built from 15 residues. CDR1 and CDR2 (germline): SGHDT, YYEEEE. Trimming cost V 3 bases and J 1 base, with 13 bases left between them.

This clone was picked up a small number of times. The V and J genes are TRBV12-5 and TRBJ1-5; 8 bases map to TRBD1. The CDR3 is 15 amino acids. Unmatched junction bases numbered 6, after V lost 2 bases and J lost 6 bases. The germline gives CDR1 LGHNT, CDR2 FRNRAP. CDR3 residues: CASGLSGQGVQPQHF. CDR3 DNA sequence: TGTGCTAGTGGTTTGAGTGGACAGGGAGTTCAGCCCCAGCATTTT. Filled out from reference TRBV12-5 and TRBJ1-5, the complete variable domain reads DARVTQTPRHKVTEMGQEVTMRCQPILGHNTVFWYRQTMMQGLELLAYFRNRAPLDDSGMPKDRFSAEMPDATLATLKIQPSEPRDSAVYFCASGLSGQGVQPQHFGDGTRLSIL.

This clone is a singleton in its sample. CDR3 DNA: TGCGCCAGCAGCGGGAGGGGCAGGACCTACGAGCAGTACTTC. Translation gives CASSGRGRTYEQYF. The rearrangement joins TRBV5-1 to TRBJ2-7; 7 positions match TRBD2. The V segment lost 4 bases and the J segment 2 bases; nucleotides outside the gene matches: 6. Looked up from germline, CDR1 is SGHRS and CDR2 is YFSETQ. The CDR3 has 14 amino acids.